This TCR beta chain was obtained from a study of blood T cell repertoires in COVID-19. The overall study: The United States, Italy and Spain provided the acute and convalescent COVID-19 samples. Sources were T cells, B-cell-depleted T cells, or PBMCs; the material itself was cDNA or gDNA.

Germline loops: CDR1 ENHRY, CDR2 SYGVKD. This CDR3 has 15 residues. Concerning this clone itself: The junction shows a germline mismatch at one end, possibly a read error. Within the sample, other DNA sequences also encode this same CDR3.

Study processing details: Amplification from reference gene primers served as the basis for estimated nucleated cell counts. Sequencing used immunoSEQ multiplex PCR; TCRdb keeps in-frame clones, though not all of them. That table furnishes V, J and clone size, whereas the DNA furnished D and trimming. The profile shows about 220,000 clones, around 81% of them singletons. The V and J genes are TRBV10-3 and TRBJ1-5; 7 positions match TRBD1. Sequenced: peripheral blood. The receptor was derived from a woman aged 55 to 70 with acute or convalescent COVID-19. CDR3 sequence (DNA): TGCGCCATCAGTGTCACAGGGGATAGCAATCAGCCCCAGCATTTT. Its protein product is CAISVTGDSNQPQHF.